What follows are 13 T cell receptor beta chains derived from one specimen sequenced in a study of T cell repertoires in cytomegalovirus infection. One entry per CDR3 protein results from TCRdb running MiXCR on the reads. Altogether about 360,000 distinct CDR3 sequences are present, roughly 20% being singletons, with the ten largest covering 8.7%. Sequencing input: PBMCs. These receptor sequences come from a human donor in good health (CMV status not recorded). Some clones in this sample may be carry-over from other donors' samples.

The rearrangement joins TRBV3-1 to TRBJ2-7; 8 nucleotides line up with TRBD1. Germline V lookup: CDR1 LGHDT, CDR2 YNNKEL (reference sequence). This CDR3 comprises 14 residues. V shed 0 bases, J shed 7 bases, and the junction held 5 bases outside the gene matches. CDR3 amino acids: CASSQDPTGGEQYF. The CDR3 DNA reads as TGTGCCAGCAGCCAAGATCCCACAGGGGGAGAGCAGTACTTC.

This clonotype was recorded at least ten times. The chain has TRBV28 and TRBJ1-2, with D hard to call. Per the germline V gene, CDR1 is MDHEN and CDR2 is SYDVKM. The V end was cut by 6 bases, the J end by 0 bases, with 14 bases between. The CDR3 runs 15 residues. The DNA of the CDR3 is TGTGCCAGCAGCCCCAGGATTAAACCTAACTATGGCTACACCTTC. Its protein product is CASSPRIKPNYGYTF.

The chain carries TRBV7-2 and TRBJ2-7, with D tentatively TRBD1 (5 bases). The V end was cut by 1 base, the J end by 7 bases, with 26 bases between. The CDR3 runs 18 residues. The V gene's germline CDR1 is SGHTA and CDR2 FQGNSA. CDR3 region: CASSLEGRSERPDREQYF. CDR3 sequence (DNA): TGTGCCAGCAGCTTAGAGGGGCGGAGTGAGAGGCCCGATCGGGAGCAGTACTTC.

This chain links TRBV7-2 with TRBJ2-1; D may correspond to TRBD1 or TRBD2 (5 bases each). The CDR3 length is 14 residues. V lost 5 bases, J lost 12 bases, and 20 bases lay in between. Germline CDR1 SGHTA, CDR2 FQGNSA. The CDR3 region has the DNA TGTGCCAGCAGCCTTGGGACCCCTAGAAAGGGGCAGTTCTTC. It specifies CASSLGTPRKGQFF.

CDR3 DNA: TGTGCCAGCAGCCAAGCCCTAGGAAAGGGGGTTTATTCACCCCTCCACTTT. It encodes CASSQALGKGVYSPLHF. This sequence joins TRBV14 and TRBJ1-6; tentative D call: TRBD1 (6 bases). CDR3 length equals 17 residues. V was clipped by 1 base and J by 8 bases, with 18 bases between them. CDR1 SGHDN and CDR2 FVKESK come from the germline V gene.

In its sample, this clonotype was seen a few times. The chain couples TRBV5-1 to TRBJ1-2, with D unclear. Trimming cost V 4 bases and J 6 bases, with 13 bases left between them. The germline V gene has CDR1 SGHRS and CDR2 YFSETQ. This CDR3 comprises 13 residues. The CDR3 sequence: CASSPGSRNGYTF. The DNA of the CDR3 is TGCGCCAGCAGCCCCGGCAGCCGGAATGGCTACACCTTC.

In this sample, this clonotype turned up many times. The V gene is TRBV7-2, the J gene TRBJ2-3, with D maybe TRBD1 (5 bases). V lost 5 bases and J 2 bases, leaving 11 bases between the germline ends. The CDR3 consists of 14 residues. CDR1 and CDR2 from the germline V gene are SGHTA and FQGNSA. CDR3 nucleotides: TGTGCCAGCAGCCCCAGACAGATCACAGATACGCAGTATTTT. This encodes CASSPRQITDTQYF.

In this sample, this clonotype turned up a few times. The chain links TRBV19 to TRBJ1-1; no reliable D call. This CDR3 has 12 residues. The germline V gene encodes CDR1 LNHDA and CDR2 SQIVND (reference sequence). With 7 bases removed from V and 4 bases from J, the gap between germline ends came to 10 bases. For the CDR3, the DNA is TGTGCCAGTAACCAACAAGGCACTGAAGCTTTCTTT. Residues: CASNQQGTEAFF.

The V gene is TRBV19, the J gene TRBJ2-5; D not resolved. Germline V gene data show CDR1 as LNHDA and CDR2 as SQIVND (reference sequence). Trimming shortened V by 10 bases and J by 0 bases, and 12 bases separated the two germline ends. The CDR3 is 13 amino acids. The CDR3 DNA reads as TGTGCCATCAAAGATAACGACCAAGAGACCCAGTACTTC. Translating gives CAIKDNDQETQYF.

In its sample, this clonotype was seen many times. The gene calls are TRBV7-2 and TRBJ2-5; TRBD2 matches at 11 bases. J was trimmed by 5 bases and V by 5 bases; bases with no gene match: 7. This CDR3 spans 15 amino acids. Germline V gives CDR1 SGHTA, CDR2 FQGNSA. The CDR3 nucleotides read TGTGCCAGCAGCACCGTAGCGGGAGGGGTGGAGACCCAGTACTTC. It codes for CASSTVAGGVETQYF.

The chain carries TRBV29-1 and TRBJ2-3, with 9 bases identical to TRBD2. This CDR3 spans 19 amino acids. Trimming at V came to 5 bases and at J to 2 bases, leaving 20 bases not matched to a gene. CDR1 is SQVTM and CDR2 is ANQGSEA in the germline V gene. The CDR3: CSVRRGMLAGSRDTDTQYF. The CDR3 nucleotides are TGCAGCGTTCGCAGGGGGATGCTAGCGGGAAGTAGAGACACAGATACGCAGTATTTT.

This clonotype was seen only a few times. The chain links TRBV18 to TRBJ2-7; D uncertain. Germline values: CDR1 KGHSH, CDR2 LQKENI. The length of the CDR3 is 13 residues. Trimming cost V 0 bases and J 5 bases, with 8 bases left between them. This chain's CDR3 is CASSPPGRDEQYF. CDR3 DNA sequence: TGTGCCAGCTCACCACCCGGGCGAGACGAGCAGTACTTC. Full variable domain (remainder filled in from reference TRBV18 and TRBJ2-7): NAGVMQNPRHLVRRRGQEARLRCSPMKGHSHVYWYRQLPEEGLKFMVYLQKENIIDESGMPKERFSAEFPKEGPSILRIQQVVRGDSAAYFCASSPPGRDEQYFGPGTRLTVT.

A few counts support this clonotype. The V gene is TRBV20-1, the J gene TRBJ2-5; a possible D gene is TRBD2 (6 bases). The length of the CDR3 is 13 residues. V lost 6 bases, J lost 5 bases, and 16 bases lay in between. Germline-derived CDR1 and CDR2 are DFQATT and SNEGSKA (reference sequence). This CDR3 reads CSAKDGGVETQYF. For the CDR3, the DNA is TGCAGTGCCAAAGACGGAGGGGTGGAGACCCAGTACTTC.